This TCR beta chain was captured by sequencing in a study of shared clonotypes between healthy human individuals. TCRdb's table, derived via immunoSEQ multiplex PCR, lists solely in-frame clones and lacks some. The data contain more than 500,000 clones, approximately 95% of them singletons. CDR3 length equals 14 residues. Germline assignment: CDR1 MDHEN and CDR2 SYDVKM. The V gene end was trimmed by 7 bases and the J gene end by 4 bases; junction bases not matched to a gene: 5. This clonotype originated in a woman aged 25 to 39 in good health. Sequencing was carried out using naive CD4+ T cells sorted from blood. Described subset: CD45RA+ positively selected. The rearrangement joins TRBV28 to TRBJ1-2, with TRBD1 matching over 11 bases. In DNA form, the CDR3 reads TGTGCCAGCACCTGGGGACAGGGGGGCTATGGCTACACCTTC. The encoded protein is CASTWGQGGYGYTF.